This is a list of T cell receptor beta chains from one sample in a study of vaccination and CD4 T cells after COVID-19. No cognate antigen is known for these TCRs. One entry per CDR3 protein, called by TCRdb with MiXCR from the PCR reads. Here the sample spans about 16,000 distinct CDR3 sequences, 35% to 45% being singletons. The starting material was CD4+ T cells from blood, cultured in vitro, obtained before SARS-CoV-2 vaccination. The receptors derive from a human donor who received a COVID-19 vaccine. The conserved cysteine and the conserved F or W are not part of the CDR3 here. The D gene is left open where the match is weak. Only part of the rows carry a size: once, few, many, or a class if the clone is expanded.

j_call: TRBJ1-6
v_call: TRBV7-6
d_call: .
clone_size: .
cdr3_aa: ASSQQGGQYNSPLH

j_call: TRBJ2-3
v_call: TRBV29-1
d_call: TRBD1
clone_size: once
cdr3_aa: SVGTGGAADTQY

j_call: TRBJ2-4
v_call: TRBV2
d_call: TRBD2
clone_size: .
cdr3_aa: ASGLAGGQNIQY

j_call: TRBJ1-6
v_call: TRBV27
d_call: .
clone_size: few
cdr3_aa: ASSLWRGTVLIYNSPLH

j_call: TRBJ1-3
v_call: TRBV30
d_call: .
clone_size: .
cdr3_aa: AWTLGISGNTIY

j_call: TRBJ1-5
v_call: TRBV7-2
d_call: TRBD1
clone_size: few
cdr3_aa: ASSLTGQSNQPQH

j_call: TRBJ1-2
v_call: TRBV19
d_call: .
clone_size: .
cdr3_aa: ASSHRFRNYGYT

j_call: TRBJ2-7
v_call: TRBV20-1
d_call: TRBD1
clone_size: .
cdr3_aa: SARDPGTGPYEQY

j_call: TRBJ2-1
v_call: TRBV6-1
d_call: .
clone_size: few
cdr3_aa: ASSEGRSSYNEQF

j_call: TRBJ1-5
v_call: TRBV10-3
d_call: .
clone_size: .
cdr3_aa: AISGEGGSNQPQH

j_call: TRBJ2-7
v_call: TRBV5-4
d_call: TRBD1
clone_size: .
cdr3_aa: ASSRAGGSYEQY

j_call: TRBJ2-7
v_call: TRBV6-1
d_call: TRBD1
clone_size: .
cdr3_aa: ASSRDRAYEQY

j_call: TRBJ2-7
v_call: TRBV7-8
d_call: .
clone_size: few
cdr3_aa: ASSFVNPRDYEQY

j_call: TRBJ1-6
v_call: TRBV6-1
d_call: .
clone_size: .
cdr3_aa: ASSGGDKYSPLH

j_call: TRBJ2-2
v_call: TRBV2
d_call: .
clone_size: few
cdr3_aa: ASSLRRGAHTGELF

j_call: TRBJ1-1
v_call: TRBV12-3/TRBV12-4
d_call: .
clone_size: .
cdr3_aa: ASNLHGGTEAF

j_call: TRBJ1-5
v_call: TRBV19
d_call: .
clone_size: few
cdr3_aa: ASSIGPNQPQH

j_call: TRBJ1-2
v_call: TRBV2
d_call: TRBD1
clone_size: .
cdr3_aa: ASSPGQGWNYGYT

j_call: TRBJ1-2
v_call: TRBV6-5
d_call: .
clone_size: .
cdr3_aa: ASSYSRRGSYGYT

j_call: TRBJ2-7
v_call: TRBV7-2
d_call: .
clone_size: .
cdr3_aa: ASSLGTEGYEQY

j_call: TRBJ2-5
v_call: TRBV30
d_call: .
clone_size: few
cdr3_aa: AWTSQETQY

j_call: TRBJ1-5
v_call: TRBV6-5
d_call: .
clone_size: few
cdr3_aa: ASSSGDQPQH

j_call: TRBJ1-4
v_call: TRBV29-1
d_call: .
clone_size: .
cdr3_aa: SAGRINEKLF

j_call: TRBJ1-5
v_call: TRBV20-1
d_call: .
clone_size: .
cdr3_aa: SARETSNQPQH

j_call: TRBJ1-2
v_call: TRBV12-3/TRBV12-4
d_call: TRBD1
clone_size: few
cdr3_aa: ASSLGTDYGYT

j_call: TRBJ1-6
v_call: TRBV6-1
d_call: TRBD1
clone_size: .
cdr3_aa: ASSDRDSSPLH

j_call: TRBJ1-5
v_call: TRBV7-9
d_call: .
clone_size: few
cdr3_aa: ASSLAAGNQPQH

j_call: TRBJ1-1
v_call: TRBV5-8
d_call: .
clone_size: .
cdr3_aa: ASSFDRNTEAF

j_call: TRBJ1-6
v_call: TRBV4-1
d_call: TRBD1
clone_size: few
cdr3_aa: ASSQETGQGGSPLH

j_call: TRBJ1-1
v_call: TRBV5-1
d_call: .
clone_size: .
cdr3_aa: ASSIQENTEAF

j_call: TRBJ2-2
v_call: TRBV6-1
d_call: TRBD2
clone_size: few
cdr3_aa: ASSEWLAANTGELF

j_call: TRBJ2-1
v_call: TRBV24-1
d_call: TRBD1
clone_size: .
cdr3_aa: ATRGDSIYNEQF

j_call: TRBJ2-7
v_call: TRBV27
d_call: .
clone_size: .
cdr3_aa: ASSSDGPYEQY

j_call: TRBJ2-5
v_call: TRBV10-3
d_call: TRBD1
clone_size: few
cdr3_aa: AISNRQGRRETQY

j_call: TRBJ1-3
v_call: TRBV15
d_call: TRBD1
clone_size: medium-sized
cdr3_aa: ATSSDQGAAGNTIY

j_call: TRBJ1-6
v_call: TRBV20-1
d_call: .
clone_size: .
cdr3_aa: SASLLGGNSPLH

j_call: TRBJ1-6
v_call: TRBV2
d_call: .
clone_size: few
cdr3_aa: ASSVRPGSGSPLH

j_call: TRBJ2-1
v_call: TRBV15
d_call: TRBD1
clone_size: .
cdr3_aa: ATSKNTGQYNEQF

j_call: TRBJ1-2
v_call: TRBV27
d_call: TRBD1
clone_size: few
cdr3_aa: ASSFRGLDGYT

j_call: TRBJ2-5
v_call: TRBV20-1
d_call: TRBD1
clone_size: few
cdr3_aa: SAGQGAEETQY

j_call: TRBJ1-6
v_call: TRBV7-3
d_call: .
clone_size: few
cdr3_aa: ASSSTGSDNSPLH

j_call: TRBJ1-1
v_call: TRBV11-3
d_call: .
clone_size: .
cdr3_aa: ASSLGGGNTEAF

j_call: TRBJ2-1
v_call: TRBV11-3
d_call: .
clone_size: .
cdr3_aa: ASSFGLDRGVSYNEQF

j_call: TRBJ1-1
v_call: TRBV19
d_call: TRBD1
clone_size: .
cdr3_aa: ASSIPPRQGGAEAF